This TCR beta chain was sequenced in a study of shared clonotypes between healthy human individuals. As for the study in general: With ages of 18 to 49, the donors were a couple of women and three men. Study results and caveats: The rarefaction results pointed to incomplete sorted-subset sequencing despite large depth.

The CDR3 covers 11 residues. The V gene lost 7 bases and the J gene lost 8 bases, with 9 bases spanning the gap. The germline V gene encodes CDR1 WNHNN and CDR2 SYGVQD (reference sequence). This clone appeared a few times. What it binds is unknown. Assay: immunoSEQ multiplex PCR; the TCRdb copy retains only in-frame clones and omits some. The table includes fewer than 850,000 clones, roughly 88% detected once. The chain is built from TRBV10-1 and TRBJ2-1; D uncertain. This TCR was sampled from a man aged 18 to 29 in good health. Some clones in this sample may be carry-over from other donors' samples. Sequenced material: memory CD8+ T cells from PBMCs. Regarding subset: CD45RO+ cells pooled with CCR7-negative TemRA cells. The CDR3 nucleotides are TGCGCCAGCACTGATGGGTATGAGCAGTTCTTC. Its translation: CASTDGYEQFF.